These 4 T cell receptor beta chains share one sample of origin, sequenced in a study of cytomegalovirus exposure and HLA in healthy donors. PCR amplification relied on 60 Vbeta primers (plus 13 Jbeta primers). TCRdb's copy holds only in-frame clones and misses some; the assay was immunoSEQ multiplex PCR. The table lists 150,000 to 200,000 clones, around four fifths of them singletons, with roughly 9.3% in the top ten. Sequencing was carried out using PBMCs. These receptors were obtained from a man younger than 35 in good health and CMV-seropositive.

CDR3 sequence: CASSLRPVNEQFF. The CDR3 DNA is TGTGCCAGCAGTTTACGCCCGGTTAATGAGCAGTTCTTC. This chain links TRBV27 with TRBJ2-1; D is ambiguous. Germline lookup yields CDR1 MNHEY and CDR2 SMNVEV (reference sequence). The CDR3 is 13 amino acids. Trimming pared 2 bases from V and 7 bases from J, leaving 9 bases between.

In this sample, this clone turned up once. The chain links TRBV10-2 to TRBJ1-4; TRBD1 matches 9 bases. J lost 7 bases, V lost 3 bases, and 9 bases had no gene match. The CDR3 contains 16 residues. The V gene's germline CDR1 is WSHSY and CDR2 SAAADI. CDR3: CASSEELTGGSEKLFF. As DNA, the CDR3 is TGCGCCAGCAGTGAAGAATTGACAGGGGGAAGTGAAAAACTGTTTTTT.

The rearrangement joins TRBV19 to TRBJ1-2, with TRBD1 matching 8 bases. Germline CDR1 and CDR2: LNHDA and SQIVND (reference sequence). CDR3 size: 15 residues. Germline trimming cut 7 bases from V and 2 bases from J; bases unmatched to any gene: 9. CDR3 nucleotides: TGTGCCAGTAAACCAGCGACAGGGGACAACTATGGCTACACCTTC. It is translated as CASKPATGDNYGYTF.

V is TRBV10-3 and J is TRBJ2-3; 7 nucleotides agree with TRBD2. The germline CDR1 and CDR2 sequences are ENHRY and SYGVKD. CDR3 length equals 15 residues. The ends lost 7 bases at V and 1 base at J; junction bases unmatched: 8. CDR3 sequence (DNA): TGTGCCATCAAGGGGAGGGCCCAGGGCACAGATACGCAGTATTTT. Encoded protein: CAIKGRAQGTDTQYF.